This TCR beta chain was captured in a study of tumor-infiltrating lymphocytes in primary liver carcinoma. RNA isolated from unsorted whole blood supplied the blood RNA, with germline DNA also extracted. The V and J ends lost 5 bases and 2 bases, in that order; junction bases with no gene match: 14. Germline CDR1 reads MRHNA; CDR2 reads SNTAGT. The CDR3 extends over 17 amino acids. Using a constant-region primer together with ProtoScript II reverse transcriptase, TCR beta cDNA was made from 450 to 600 ng of total RNA. Construction of TCR beta libraries relied on three successive nested multiplex PCR rounds employing slightly modified ARM-PCR. TRBV1-TRBV30 forward primers paired with a C-beta reverse primer were used in the first two PCR rounds, which ran roughly 10 cycles each. TCRdb itself ran the multiplex PCR reads through MiXCR, one entry per CDR3 protein. Counted here are 320,000 or so distinct CDR3 sequences, approximately 60% occurring once; the ten biggest clones make up about 9.4%.

Sequencing used peripheral blood. V is TRBV6-4 and J is TRBJ2-7; 8 positions agree with TRBD2. The source of this sequence is a middle-aged man with primary liver carcinoma and hepatitis B virus infection. In nucleotides, the CDR3 is TGTGCCAGCAGTATGAATAGTATTAGCGGGACCACCTACGAGCAGTACTTC. Translated, it gives CASSMNSISGTTYEQYF.